One T cell receptor beta chain is described in this entry. What it binds is unknown. CDR3 size: 15 residues. Germline V gene data show CDR1 as MNHNY and CDR2 as SVGAGI (reference sequence). Trimming cost V 2 bases and J 0 bases; bases outside gene matches: 1. The TCR beta cDNA libraries contained unique molecular identifiers. T cells numbering roughly 1 to 10 million yielded cDNA molecules that totaled some 500,000. A single record per CDR3 protein comes from TCRdb applying MiXCR to the PCR reads. The data contain about 460,000 distinct CDR3 sequences, 40% to 55% of them seen just once; the ten biggest clones take up 9% to 13%. The sample comes from a study of post-analysis software for immune sequencing data. For the study at large: Relapsing-remitting, secondary progressive and progressive-relapsing forms of multiple sclerosis all featured among disease courses. Findings of the study overall: There was significantly lower normalized Chao1 diversity in multiple sclerosis patients than in controls. Comparison of patients with controls showed a handful of TRBV segments more frequent in patients, TRBV5-6, TRBV5-1 and TRBV20-1 among them. Strong same-batch co-clustering of samples appeared with F measure clustering.

The genes are TRBV6-6 and TRBJ2-4, with TRBD1 matching over 7 bases. The sequence derives from a girl aged 10 to 17 with multiple sclerosis. The sequenced material came from blood. CDR3 sequence reads: CASSYPGGAKNIQYF. The CDR3 nucleotides are TGTGCCAGCAGTTACCCAGGGGGAGCCAAAAACATTCAGTACTTC.